This T cell receptor (beta chain) was recovered during a study of blood T cell repertoires in COVID-19 (dated by TCRdb to the early 2020s). As for the study more broadly: Samples from collaborators originated in the United States, Italy and Spain and spanned both the acute and convalescent phases of COVID-19. Sample metadata almost always included a de-identified subject ID, COVID-19 status, age in years and sex. The repertoires were released in a freely available public database intended as a resource for research on the immune response to SARS-CoV-2. The prospective study material was composed of cDNA or gDNA derived from T cells, B-cell-depleted T cells, or PBMCs. Where HLA class I and class II types were available, the types were taken from metadata supplied by the sample provider, not from assay-based typing. The samples were drawn from two sources: the first 160 participants of the ongoing ImmuneRACE study, and approximately 1,300 subjects contributed by 6 global collaborators. Deeply sampled blood TCRbeta repertoires from subjects exposed to, actively infected with, or recovered from COVID-19 were included in the dataset.

TCRbeta CDR3 regions were amplified from genomic DNA using the immunoSEQ Assay, a bias-controlled multiplex PCR. The published analysis was carried out like this. Nucleated cell counts per sample were estimated from amplification of reference gene primers within the assay. Sequence reads were collapsed and filtered to measure the absolute abundance of every unique TCRbeta CDR3 rearrangement. For each sample, productive Simpson clonality was calculated as the square root of Simpson's diversity index across productive rearrangements. TCRdb took over this immuneACCESS table, retaining in-frame rearrangements with V and J assigned. Such tables are incomplete; in checked studies, under half of the missing clones stem from an unresolved V gene, and the remainder is unexplained. V and J calls and clone size are those listed in that table; D and trimming were worked out from the DNA. For this sample there are about 310,000 clones; about nine tenths appear just once. The ten largest clonotypes hold 8% to 9.5% of the sample.

In the germline V gene, CDR1 corresponds to MDHEN and CDR2 to SYDVKM. The V end loses 5 bases and the J end loses 5 bases, and a stretch of 21 bases separates them. The CDR3 holds 16 amino acids from the cysteine to the phenylalanine. Only the CDR3 part of the read is kept: 48 bases, read in frame from the first base. General conclusions and limits of the study: The amount of clinical and demographic metadata varied by source and participant and was provided uncurated.

Participants in the prospective study were enrolled through a virtual design, were aged about 18 to 89 years, and lived in 24 United States geographic areas. To assign participants to cohorts, the prospective study relied on clinical history that participants themselves reported in a screening survey and a study questionnaire. ImmuneRACE Cohort 3 recovered participants were defined by two consecutive negative NP/OP PCR tests, healthcare professional clearance, or symptom resolution. In the prospective study, mobile phlebotomists collected whole blood, serum and a nasopharyngeal or oropharyngeal swab from each participant. Participants in the prospective study had the option to provide additional blood draws and questionnaires over a roughly 2-month period. Blood samples from the prospective study were shipped frozen or at room temperature prior to DNA extraction. With regard to this clone: The antigen it recognizes is unknown. One base away there is no much larger clone; base qualities are not given.

The chain employs TRBV28 and TRBJ1-1; 6 matching bases give a weak D call of TRBD1. The sequencing sample was made of PBMCs or T cells enriched from blood (not recorded which). This receptor was obtained from a woman in her late teens or twenties who had recovered from COVID-19. CDR3 region: CASSPQGWGRRTEAFF. The bases read TGTGCCAGCAGTCCGCAAGGGTGGGGGCGCAGGACTGAAGCTTTCTTT.